This paragraph covers one T cell receptor beta chain sequence. CDR1 and CDR2 (germline): LNHDA, SQIVND (reference sequence). V gave up 6 bases and J gave up 5 bases, with 19 bases separating them. The length of the CDR3 is 15 residues. The sample is drawn from a study of cytomegalovirus exposure and HLA in healthy donors. Primers: 60 Vbeta forward and 13 Jbeta reverse. Sequenced by immunoSEQ multiplex PCR; TCRdb stores in-frame clones only, minus some. The sample contains 75,000 to 100,000 clones, around 77% of which appear only once. The TCR comes from a man aged 40-49 years in good health and CMV-seronegative. Sequenced sample: PBMCs. The chain recombines TRBV19 with TRBJ1-1; possibly TRBD1 for D (6 bases). CDR3 loop: CASSREGGQRTEAFF. The CDR3 bases are TGTGCCAGTAGCCGAGAGGGGGGGCAACGAACTGAAGCTTTCTTT.